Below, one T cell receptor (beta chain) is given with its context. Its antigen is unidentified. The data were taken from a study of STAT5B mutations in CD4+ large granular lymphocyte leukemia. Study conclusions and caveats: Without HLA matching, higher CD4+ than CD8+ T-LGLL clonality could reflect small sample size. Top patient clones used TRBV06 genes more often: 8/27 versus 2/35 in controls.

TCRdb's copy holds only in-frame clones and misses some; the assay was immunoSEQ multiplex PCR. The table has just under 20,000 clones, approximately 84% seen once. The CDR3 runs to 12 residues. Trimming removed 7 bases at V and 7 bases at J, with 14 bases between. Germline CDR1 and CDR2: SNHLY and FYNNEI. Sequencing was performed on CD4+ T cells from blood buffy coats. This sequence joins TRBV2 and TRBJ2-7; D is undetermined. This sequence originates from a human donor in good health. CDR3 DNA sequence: TGTGCCAGCACCCCAGAGAGGACGGAGCAGTACTTC. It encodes CASTPERTEQYF.